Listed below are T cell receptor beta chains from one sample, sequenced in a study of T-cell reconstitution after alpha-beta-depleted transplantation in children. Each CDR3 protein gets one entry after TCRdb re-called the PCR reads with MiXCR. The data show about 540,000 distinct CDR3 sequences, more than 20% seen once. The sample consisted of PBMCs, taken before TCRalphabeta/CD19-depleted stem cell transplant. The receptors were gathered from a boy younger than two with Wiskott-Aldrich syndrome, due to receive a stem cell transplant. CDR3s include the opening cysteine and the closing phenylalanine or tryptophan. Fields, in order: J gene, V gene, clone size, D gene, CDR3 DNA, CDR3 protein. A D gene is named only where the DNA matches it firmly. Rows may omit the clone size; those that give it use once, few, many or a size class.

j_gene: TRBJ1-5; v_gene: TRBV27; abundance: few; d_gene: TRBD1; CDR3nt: TGTGCCAGCACCTCCGGACAGGGGTCTCAGCCCCAGCATTTT; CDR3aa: CASTSGQGSQPQHF
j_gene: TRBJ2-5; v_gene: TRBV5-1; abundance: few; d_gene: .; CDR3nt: TGCGCCAGCAGCTTGGGGGCCGGGGTTGGAGGGAAACAAGAGACCCAGTACTTC; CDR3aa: CASSLGAGVGGKQETQYF
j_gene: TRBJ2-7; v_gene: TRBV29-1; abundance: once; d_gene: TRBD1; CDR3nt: TGCAGCCCTGTGGACAGGACTGGGCCAAGATCCTACGAGCAGTACTTC; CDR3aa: CSPVDRTGPRSYEQYF
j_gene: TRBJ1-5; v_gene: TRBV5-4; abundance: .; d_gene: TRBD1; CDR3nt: TGTGCCAGCAGCCAAGGGACAGGGAGCAATCAGCCCCAGCATTTT; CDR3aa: CASSQGTGSNQPQHF
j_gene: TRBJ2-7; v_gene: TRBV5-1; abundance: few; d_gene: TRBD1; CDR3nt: TGCGCCAGCAGCTTGCTCCTCGACAGGGCGGACGAGCAGTACTTC; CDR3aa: CASSLLLDRADEQYF
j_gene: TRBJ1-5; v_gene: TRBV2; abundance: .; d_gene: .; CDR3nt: TGTGCCAGCAGTGATGGGGGTACGGAGCCCCAGCATTTT; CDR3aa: CASSDGGTEPQHF
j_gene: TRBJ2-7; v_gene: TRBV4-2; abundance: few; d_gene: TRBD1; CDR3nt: TGTGCCAGCAGCCCCCTGGACAGGGGGACGAACTACGAGCAGTACTTC; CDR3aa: CASSPLDRGTNYEQYF
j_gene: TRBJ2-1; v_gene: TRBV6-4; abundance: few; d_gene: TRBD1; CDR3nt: TGTGCCAGCAGTGACTGGTCAGGGGGCACTGAGCAGTTCTTC; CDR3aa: CASSDWSGGTEQFF
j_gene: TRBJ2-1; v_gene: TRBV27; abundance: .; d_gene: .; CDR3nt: TGTGCCAGCAGTCCCCTTTCCATAGCTCCTCCTAATGAGCAGTTCTTC; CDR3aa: CASSPLSIAPPNEQFF
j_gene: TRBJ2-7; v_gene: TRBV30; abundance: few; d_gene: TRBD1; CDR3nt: TGTGCCTGGAGTAGGGGGGGGACAGGGACCTACGAGCAGTACTTC; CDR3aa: CAWSRGGTGTYEQYF
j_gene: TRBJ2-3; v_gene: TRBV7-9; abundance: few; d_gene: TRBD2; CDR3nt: TGTGCCAGCAGCTCTAACCCAGCGGGAGGAGGAACAGATACGCAGTATTTT; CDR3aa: CASSSNPAGGGTDTQYF
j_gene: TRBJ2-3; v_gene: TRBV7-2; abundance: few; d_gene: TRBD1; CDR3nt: TGTGCCAGCACCAAGGGACAGTTCAGGGCAGATACGCAGTATTTT; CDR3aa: CASTKGQFRADTQYF
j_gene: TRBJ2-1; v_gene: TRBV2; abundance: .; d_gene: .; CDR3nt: TGTGCCAGCAGTCCAGAGAGAAACTACAATGAGCAGTTCTTC; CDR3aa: CASSPERNYNEQFF
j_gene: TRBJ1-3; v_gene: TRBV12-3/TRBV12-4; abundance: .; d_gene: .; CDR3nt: TGTGCCAGCAGAAAAGGCCCGGCTTTTGGAAACACCATATATTTT; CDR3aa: CASRKGPAFGNTIYF
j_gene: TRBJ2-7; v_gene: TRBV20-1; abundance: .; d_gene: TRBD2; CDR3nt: TGCAGTGCTAGCCCTAGCGGGAGAGATCAGTACTTC; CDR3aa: CSASPSGRDQYF
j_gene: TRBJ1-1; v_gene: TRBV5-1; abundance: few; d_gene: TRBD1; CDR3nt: TGCGCCAGCAGCTTGGAGACAGGGGGTAATACTGAAGCTTTCTTT; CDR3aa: CASSLETGGNTEAFF
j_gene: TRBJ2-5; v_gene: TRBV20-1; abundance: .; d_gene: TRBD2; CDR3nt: TGCAGTGCTAGGGTCGCGGGAGGGGGGGAGACCCAGTACTTC; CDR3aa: CSARVAGGGETQYF
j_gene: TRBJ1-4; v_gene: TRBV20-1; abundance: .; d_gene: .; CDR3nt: TGCAGTGCCCCCGAGGCTGGACCCCAGAAAGAAAAACTGTTTTTT; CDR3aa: CSAPEAGPQKEKLFF
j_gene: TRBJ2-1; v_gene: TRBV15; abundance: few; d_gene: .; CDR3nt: TGTGCCACCAGCAGACCACCAAGCAATGAGCAGTTCTTC; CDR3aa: CATSRPPSNEQFF
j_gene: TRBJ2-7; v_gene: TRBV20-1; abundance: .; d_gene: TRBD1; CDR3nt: TGCAGTCTAGGGGGCCTATACGAGCAGTACTTC; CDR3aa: CSLGGLYEQYF
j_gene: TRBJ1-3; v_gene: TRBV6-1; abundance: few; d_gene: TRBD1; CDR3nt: TGTGCCAGCATGAGGACAGGAGTCTCTGGAAACACCATATATTTT; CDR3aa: CASMRTGVSGNTIYF
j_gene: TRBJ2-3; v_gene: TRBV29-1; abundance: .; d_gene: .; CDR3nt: TGCAGCGTTCAAGACAGTGCCCTCGCAGATACGCAGTATTTT; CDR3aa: CSVQDSALADTQYF
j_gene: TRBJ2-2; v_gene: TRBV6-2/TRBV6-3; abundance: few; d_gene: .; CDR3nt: TGTGCCAGCAGTTTCCCAGGGCGTGTGACCGGGGAGCTGTTTTTT; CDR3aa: CASSFPGRVTGELFF
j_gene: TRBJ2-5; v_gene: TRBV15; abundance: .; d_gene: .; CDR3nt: TGTGCCACCAGCACCCTTGGGGGGGCCGGGGAGACCCAGTACTTC; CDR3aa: CATSTLGGAGETQYF
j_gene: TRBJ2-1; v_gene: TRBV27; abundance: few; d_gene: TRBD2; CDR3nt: TGTGCCAGCAGTACTCGGACTAGCGTCTACAATGAGCAGTTCTTC; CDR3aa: CASSTRTSVYNEQFF
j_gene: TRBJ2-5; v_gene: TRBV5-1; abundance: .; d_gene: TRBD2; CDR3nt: TGCGCCAGCAGCGGACTAGGCGTTCAAGAGACCCAGTACTTC; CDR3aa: CASSGLGVQETQYF
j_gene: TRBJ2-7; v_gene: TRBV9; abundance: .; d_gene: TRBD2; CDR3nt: TGTGCCAGCAGCGCACTAGCGGGGAGTGACGAGCAGTACTTC; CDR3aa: CASSALAGSDEQYF